This T cell receptor beta chain was identified in a study of cytomegalovirus exposure and HLA in healthy donors. CDR1 SGDLS and CDR2 YYNGEE come from the germline V gene. Trimming took 4 bases from V and 6 from J; bases not matched to a gene: 6. The CDR3 is 15 amino acids. With regard to this clone: The antigen is not known.

Study results and limitations: Using a false discovery rate of 0.05, a later analysis showed that approximately 16,000 TCR beta sequences were associated with HLA alleles.

The PCR used 60 Vbeta and 13 Jbeta primers. Only in-frame clones appear in the TCRdb table, and some are missing; sequencing was by immunoSEQ multiplex PCR. The sample data list about 67,000 clones. The chain carries TRBV9 and TRBJ2-2; 10 bases fit TRBD1. The TCR comes from a man aged 25 to 40 in good health and CMV-seropositive. The sample was PBMCs. Here the CDR3 reads CASSPGGQGAGELFF. The DNA of the CDR3 is TGTGCCAGCAGCCCTGGAGGACAGGGGGCCGGGGAGCTGTTTTTT.